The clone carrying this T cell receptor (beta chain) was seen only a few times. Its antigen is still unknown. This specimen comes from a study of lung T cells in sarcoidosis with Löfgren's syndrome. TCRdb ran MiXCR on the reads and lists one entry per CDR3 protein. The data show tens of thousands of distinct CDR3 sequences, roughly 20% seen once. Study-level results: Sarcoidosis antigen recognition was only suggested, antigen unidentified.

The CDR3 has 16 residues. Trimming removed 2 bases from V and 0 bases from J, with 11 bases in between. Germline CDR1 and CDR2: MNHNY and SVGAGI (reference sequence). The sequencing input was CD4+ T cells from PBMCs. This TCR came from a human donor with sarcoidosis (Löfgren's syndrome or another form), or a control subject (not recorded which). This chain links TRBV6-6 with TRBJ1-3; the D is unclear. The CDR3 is CASSYKGFLSGNTIYF. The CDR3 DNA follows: TGTGCCAGCAGTTACAAAGGGTTCCTCTCTGGAAACACCATATATTTT.